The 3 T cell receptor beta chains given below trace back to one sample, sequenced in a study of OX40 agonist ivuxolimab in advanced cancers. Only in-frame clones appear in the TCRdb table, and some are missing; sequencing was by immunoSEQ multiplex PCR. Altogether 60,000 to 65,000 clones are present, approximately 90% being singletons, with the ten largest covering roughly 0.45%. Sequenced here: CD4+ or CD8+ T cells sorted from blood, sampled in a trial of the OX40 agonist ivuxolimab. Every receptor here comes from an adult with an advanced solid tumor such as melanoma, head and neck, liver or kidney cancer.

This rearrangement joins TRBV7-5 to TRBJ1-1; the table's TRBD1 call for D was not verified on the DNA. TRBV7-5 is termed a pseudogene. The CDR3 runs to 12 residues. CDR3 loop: CVRSFRGTEAFF. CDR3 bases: TGTGTCAGAAGCTTCAGGGGCACTGAAGCTTTCTTT.

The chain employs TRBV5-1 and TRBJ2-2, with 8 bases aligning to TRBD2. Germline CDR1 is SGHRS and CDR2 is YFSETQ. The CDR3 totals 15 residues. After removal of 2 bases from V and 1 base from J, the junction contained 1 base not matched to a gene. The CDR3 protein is CASSFSGKNTGELFF. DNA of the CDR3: TGCGCCAGCAGCTTTAGCGGGAAGAACACCGGGGAGCTGTTTTTT.

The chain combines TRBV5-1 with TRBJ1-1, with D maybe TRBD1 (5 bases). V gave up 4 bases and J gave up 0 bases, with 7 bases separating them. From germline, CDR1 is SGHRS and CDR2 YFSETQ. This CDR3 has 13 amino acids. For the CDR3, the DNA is TGCGCCAGCAGCGGCAGGGTGAACACTGAAGCTTTCTTT. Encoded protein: CASSGRVNTEAFF.